The TCR beta chain under discussion was sequenced for a study of T cells after posttransplantation cyclophosphamide. Study-level points and caveats: Recipient CMV seropositivity and CMV reactivation strongly tracked TRB clonality. Tissue-infiltrating T cells from skin or gut overlapped little with blood T cells.

The CDR3 has 15 amino acids. Germline V gives CDR1 MDHEN, CDR2 SYDVKM. V dropped 4 bases and J dropped 0 bases, with 11 bases sitting between them. TCRdb keeps only in-frame clones here, not all; method: immunoSEQ multiplex PCR. The counts give 9,500 to 13,000 clones, none of them seen only once; 26% is held by the top ten. Busulfan-fludarabine conditioning, marrow transplant, and cyclophosphamide on days +3 and +4 were administered. There are many counts of this clone. Its antigen is not known. The chain joins TRBV28 to TRBJ2-3, with D unresolved. This TCR came from a female patient aged 35-55 years who received an allogeneic stem cell transplant from a related donor, was CMV-positive, and had no GVHD. Some T cells could come from the graft donor. The source material was PBMCs, sampled after allogeneic stem cell transplant with posttransplant cyclophosphamide. In DNA, the CDR3 is TGTGCCAGCAGTTATGCCAGTCCTAGCACAGATACGCAGTATTTT. It codes for CASSYASPSTDTQYF.